Listed below are T cell receptor beta chains from one sample, sequenced in a study of monozygotic twins with inflammatory bowel disease. TCRdb re-called the 5' RACE reads; every CDR3 protein appears as one record, without DNA. In total, the table holds around 140,000 distinct CDR3 sequences. Input material: blood. These TCRs come from a human donor with ulcerative colitis or Crohn's disease, or a healthy co-twin of an affected twin (not recorded which). Each CDR3 is given with its conserved first and last residue. Each record gives: J gene, V gene, CDR3 protein.

TRBJ2-1	TRBV20-1	CSARARTGVSYNEQFF
TRBJ2-5	TRBV20-1	CSARAGWETQYF
TRBJ2-3	TRBV18	CASSTGTDTQYF
TRBJ1-6	TRBV10-3	CATMDRETYNSPLHF
TRBJ2-2	TRBV10-3	CAISLEGRATGELFF
TRBJ1-4	TRBV6-1	CASSRNRSKNEKLFF
TRBJ2-2	TRBV20-1	CSARDSSAGPNTGELFF
TRBJ1-2	TRBV10-3	CAIAGTGDGYTF
TRBJ2-1	TRBV5-1	CASSGLGGHNEQFF
TRBJ2-4	TRBV6-1	CATRSLDTLAKNIQYF
TRBJ2-1	TRBV5-1	CASSQGGGPTYNEQFF
TRBJ1-6	TRBV9	CASSANNSPLHF
TRBJ2-7	TRBV12-3/TRBV12-4	CASSFQTSYEQYF
TRBJ2-7	TRBV27	CASSPSYEQYF
TRBJ2-7	TRBV5-1	CASSYSQGTYEQYF